This T cell receptor beta chain was identified during a study of cytotoxic CD8 clonotypes in ibrutinib-treated CLL (dated by TCRdb to the early 2020s). Background for the entire study: The cohort was composed of approximately 11 relapsed/refractory and roughly 15 treatment-naive patients; IGHV unmutated status was identified in 17 patients. Partial responses were observed in approximately 24 patients and complete responses in 2; after a median follow-up of around 68 months, remission was maintained in 14 patients and progression was observed in approximately 12. The response samples were drawn at a median of approximately 12 months into treatment, with a range of about 6 to 36 months. On average, each sample had about 260,000 productive templates and tens of thousands of productive rearrangements. Longitudinal samples were available for about 30% of the roughly 86 trial participants. Cryopreserved peripheral blood mononuclear cells were obtained before treatment, at response, and at either sustained remission or disease progression. Overall study results and their limits: Public clonotypes were rare and either shrank or stayed stable during treatment, and the rise in clonality at ibrutinib response reflected expansion of private clonotypes. Sampling times were not matched between sustained-remission and progressing patients, and lymph node repertoires were not studied. At baseline, clonality was higher than in age-matched healthy donors and showed a strong correlation with circulating CD8+ T-cell counts. Clonality rose at ibrutinib response, remained stable during sustained remission, and dropped back toward baseline at progression.

Points on this clone: The specificity of this receptor is unknown. No much larger clone is present one base from it, and per-base qualities are unavailable. The identical CDR3 is also encoded by other nucleotide sequences in the sample.

For TCR beta library preparation, around 2.2 micrograms of genomic DNA was extracted from cryopreserved PBMCs. Longitudinal blood samples from CLL patients on ibrutinib monotherapy underwent high-throughput TCR beta sequencing. The patients took part in an open-label, single-center phase 2 trial of ibrutinib monotherapy. Here V drops 3 bases and J drops 5 bases, and the junction holds 10 bases not matched to any gene. Looking up the germline V gene (reference sequence) yields CDR1 SEHNR and CDR2 FQNEAQ. Including the terminal cysteine and phenylalanine, the CDR3 comprises 16 residues. The retained sequence is limited to the CDR3, 48 bases, with the frame set at the first base. Each clonotype received, on average, 10x coverage in deep resolution sequencing performed on a MiSeq, where the target depth lay between 1 in 1 million and 1 in 200,000 T cells. The immunoSEQ hsTCRB Kit was used to generate TCR beta libraries. The authors' pipeline ran thus. The data were analyzed with ImmunoSEQ Analyzer and ImmunoSEQ Data Assistant, and V, D and J gene assignments followed IMGT definitions. Clonality, with values ranging from 0 to 1, was calculated as one minus the normalized Shannon entropy of productive rearrangement frequencies. Only overrepresented clonotypes making up at least 0.05% of the repertoire of each patient were included in the public clonotype analysis. Fewer than 15 repertoires from age-matched healthy donors, obtained from immuneACCESS, served as clonality controls. Not all clones reach the TCRdb copy of this immuneACCESS table, which keeps in-frame sequences only. Checked studies attribute under half of the gap to unresolved V genes and leave the rest unexplained. V and J calls and clone size are copied from that table; D and trimming were computed from the DNA. In all, the sample holds 11,000 to 15,000 clones, and roughly 67% of those were seen once. The leading ten clones occupy roughly two fifths of the sample.

This receptor chain uses TRBV7-9 and TRBJ2-5, and 9 junctional nucleotides match TRBD2. This clonotype was sampled from a human donor with chronic lymphocytic leukemia. This specimen consisted of PBMCs, obtained before ibrutinib treatment. Here is the DNA: TGTGCCAGCAGCTTCGACAGGACTAGCGTTGATGAGACCCAGTACTTC. Its protein product is CASSFDRTSVDETQYF.